This T cell receptor (beta chain) was identified during a study of T cell changes during pregnancy in multiple sclerosis. This CDR3 contains 13 residues. After removal of 1 base from V and 8 bases from J, the junction contained 2 bases not matched to a gene. Germline loops: CDR1 SGHVS, CDR2 FNYEAQ. The assay was immunoSEQ multiplex PCR, and TCRdb's table has in-frame clones only and misses some. The table records roughly 25,000 clones, about 89% of them present only once. The chain uses TRBV7-6 and TRBJ2-1; 7 bases line up with TRBD2. The input for sequencing was CD8+ T cells from peripheral blood mononuclear cells, taken in the first trimester of pregnancy. The source of this sequence is a female donor in good health, enrolled as a control in a pregnancy study. The chain's CDR3 is CASSLGTSDEQFF. CDR3 sequence (DNA): TGTGCCAGCAGCTTAGGTACTAGCGATGAGCAGTTCTTC.